Following are 13 T cell receptor beta chains from one sample sequenced in a study of patients and donors after allogeneic stem cell transplantation (dated by TCRdb to 2020 to 2021). Libraries were prepared through RT-PCR. Sequencing used a NextSeq 550. TCRdb reanalyzed the raw reads on its own, using fastp at Q25 for trimming and MiXCR for clone calling, and kept in-frame beta chains. Records with the same CDR3 protein are collapsed into one entry carrying the most frequent genes and DNA. Across this sample there are under 170,000 distinct CDR3 sequences, with approximately 37% seen only once. The ten largest clonotypes hold about 50% of the sample. The sequencing input was blood, either unsorted or a sorted T cell fraction (not recorded which). These receptors came from a human donor who was either an allogeneic HSCT recipient or a stem cell or donor lymphocyte infusion donor (not recorded which). It is not recorded whose cells these are; they may come from a transplant donor.

The chain joins TRBV4-2 to TRBJ1-3, with a possible D match to TRBD1 (5 bases). Germline V lookup: CDR1 LGHNA, CDR2 YNFKEQ. With 3 bases removed from V and 0 bases from J, the gap between germline ends came to 15 bases. The CDR3 totals 17 residues. This chain's CDR3 is CASSQRGPPSSGNTIYF. CDR3 nucleotide sequence: TGTGCCAGCAGCCAGAGGGGCCCCCCCAGCTCTGGAAACACCATATATTTT.

Only a few counts were recorded for this clonotype. This chain connects TRBV3-1 to TRBJ2-5; D not resolved. Trimming removed 0 bases from V and 3 bases from J, with 8 bases in between. The length of the CDR3 is 14 residues. Germline V gene data show CDR1 as LGHDT and CDR2 as YNNKEL (reference sequence). The CDR3 reads CASSQELIKETQYF. The CDR3 bases are TGTGCCAGCAGCCAAGAGTTGATCAAAGAGACCCAGTACTTC.

A few counts support this clonotype. The rearrangement links TRBV12-3 or TRBV12-4 to TRBJ2-3; tentatively, D is TRBD2 (6 bases). The length of the CDR3 is 15 residues. V lost 3 bases to trimming and J lost 0 bases, with 10 bases between them. The DNA of the CDR3 is TGTGCCAGCAGTTTGAATAGCGGTAGCACAGATACGCAGTATTTT. Translating gives CASSLNSGSTDTQYF.

This clonotype was picked up many times. The chain couples TRBV10-3 to TRBJ1-2; D not resolved. CDR1 and CDR2 (germline): ENHRY, SYGVKD. Trimming took 4 bases from V and 3 from J, leaving 9 bases between them. The CDR3 is 13 residues long. This chain's CDR3 is CAISVWQHYGYTF. The CDR3 nucleotides read TGTGCCATCAGTGTCTGGCAACACTATGGCTACACCTTC.

There are a few counts of this clonotype. The V gene is TRBV6-5, the J gene TRBJ1-1; TRBD1 agrees at 8 bases. Germline trimming cut 0 bases from V and 6 bases from J; bases unmatched to any gene: 9. Germline lookup yields CDR1 MNHEY and CDR2 SVGAGI. The CDR3 totals 16 residues. CDR3 sequence: CASSYSSQGARSEAFF. CDR3 nucleotide sequence: TGTGCCAGCAGTTACTCTTCCCAGGGGGCTAGGTCTGAAGCTTTCTTT.

This clonotype was seen a few times. The gene calls are TRBV20-1 and TRBJ1-4; a possible D gene is TRBD1 (6 bases). CDR1 DFQATT and CDR2 SNEGSKA come from the germline V gene (reference sequence). The V and J ends lost 5 bases and 13 bases respectively, with 20 bases between them. The CDR3 length is 13 residues. Here the CDR3 reads CSAVRVGGYGLFF. As DNA, the CDR3 is TGCAGTGCTGTCCGCGTGGGGGGCTATGGACTGTTTTTT.

The chain uses TRBV10-3 and TRBJ2-5; weak D call: TRBD1 (5 bases). There are 13 residues in the CDR3. CDR1 and CDR2 (germline): ENHRY, SYGVKD. Trimming pared 7 bases from V and 5 bases from J, leaving 14 bases between. In nucleotides, the CDR3 is TGTGCCATCAATAAGGGGTTGGAGGAGACCCAGTACTTC. Translation gives CAINKGLEETQYF.

The CDR3 DNA reads TGTGCCAGCAGTTTAAACACAGGGCAAGAGACCCAGTACTTC. Protein product: CASSLNTGQETQYF. This rearrangement joins TRBV12-3 or TRBV12-4 to TRBJ2-5; a possible D gene is TRBD1 (6 bases). CDR3 length: 14 amino acids. The ends were cut back, 2 bases at V and 2 bases at J, with 9 bases in the middle.

This chain connects TRBV5-1 to TRBJ2-3; the match to TRBD2 covers 7 bases. This CDR3 region has 16 residues. In germline, CDR1 is SGHRS, CDR2 YFSETQ. With V trimmed by 1 base and J by 2 bases, 7 bases remained unmatched. CDR3 sequence reads: CASSLITGGSTDTQYF. The CDR3 DNA follows: TGCGCCAGCAGCTTGATAACCGGGGGGTCCACAGATACGCAGTATTTT.

Points on this clonotype: Sequence at one end of the junction differs from germline and may be a read error. The V call is TRBV5-1, the J call TRBJ1-3; no clear D gene. The CDR3 sequence is 12 residues long. The V gene's germline CDR1 is SGHRS and CDR2 YFSETQ. This CDR3 is CVSSLDPDTIYF. CDR3 coding DNA: TGCGTCAGCAGCTTGGACCCGGACACCATATATTTT.

The chain is built from TRBV7-2 and TRBJ2-1; TRBD2 agrees at 11 bases. The length of the CDR3 is 15 residues. The V gene end was trimmed by 7 bases and the J gene end by 6 bases; junction bases not matched to a gene: 8. The V gene's germline CDR1 is SGHTA and CDR2 FQGNSA. CDR3 nucleotides: TGTGCCAGCACGCCGGGACTAGCGGAGTCCAATGAGCAGTTCTTC. It codes for CASTPGLAESNEQFF. Together with reference TRBV7-2 and TRBJ2-1, the CDR3 gives the full variable domain: GAGVSQSPSNKVTEKGKDVELRCDPISGHTALYWYRQSLGQGLEFLIYFQGNSAPDKSGLPSDRFSAERTGGSVSTLTIQRTQQEDSAVYLCASTPGLAESNEQFFGPGTRLTVL.

The chain employs TRBV4-3 and TRBJ1-2; 7 positions agree with TRBD1. Per germline, CDR1 LGHNA and CDR2 YSLEER. CDR3 length equals 16 residues. The V and J ends lost 1 base and 6 bases, in that order; junction bases with no gene match: 11. DNA of the CDR3: TGCGCCAGCAGCCAAGGTGACAGGGTGGGGGTCCATGGCTACACCTTC. As protein: CASSQGDRVGVHGYTF.

The chain recombines TRBV5-1 with TRBJ2-1; TRBD1 matches 7 bases. CDR1 is SGHRS, CDR2 YFSETQ, per germline. The CDR3 spans 13 residues. V was pared by 3 bases and J by 10 bases, with 7 bases of the junction left unmatched. The CDR3 sequence: CASSSGQLPEQFF. CDR3 nucleotides: TGCGCCAGCAGCTCGGGACAGCTTCCCGAGCAGTTCTTC.